The next 18 T cell receptor beta chains were all read from a single sample in a study of beta chain features in type 1 diabetes. Expressed TCRB transcripts were sequenced after all isolated RNA was converted to cDNA. The method was immunoSEQ multiplex PCR; TCRdb's version includes in-frame clones alone and lacks a portion of them. Here the sample spans about 160,000 clones, 7% to 9% being singletons. Findings of the study overall: Within each of all four CD4+ subsets, Type 1 diabetes patients had TCRB CDR3s that were moderately but significantly shorter.

The antigens these receptors bind are not known. The sample comprised central memory CD4+ T cells from blood. Source of these receptors: a man aged 18 to 35 with type 1 diabetes.

This sequence joins TRBV28 and TRBJ1-2; 10 bases align to TRBD1. The CDR3 extends over 15 amino acids. The V segment lost 8 bases and the J segment 6 bases; nucleotides outside the gene matches: 12. Germline V gives CDR1 MDHEN, CDR2 SYDVKM. This CDR3 is CASGTWDRGTDGYTF. DNA of the CDR3: TGTGCCAGCGGGACCTGGGACAGGGGAACCGATGGCTACACCTTC.

This clone was seen a few times. The V gene is TRBV6-5, the J gene TRBJ1-2, with 7 bases matching TRBD1. After removal of 5 bases from V and 0 bases from J, the junction contained 3 bases not matched to a gene. The CDR3 runs to 14 residues. The germline CDR1 and CDR2 sequences are MNHEY and SVGAGI. Written as DNA, the CDR3 is TGTGCCAGCAGTAAGGACAGGTCTAACTATGGCTACACCTTC. As protein: CASSKDRSNYGYTF.

This clone was observed a handful of times. This rearrangement joins TRBV28 to TRBJ1-2; tentatively, D is TRBD1 (6 bases). Germline values: CDR1 MDHEN, CDR2 SYDVKM. CDR3 length: 13 residues. V lost 7 bases and J lost 1, with 10 bases in between. The CDR3: CASTRDNNYGYTF. Written as DNA, the CDR3 is TGTGCCAGCACCCGGGACAATAACTATGGCTACACCTTC.

This clone has more than one count but fewer than ten. The chain has TRBV11-2 and TRBJ1-2; D may be TRBD1 (6 bases). Trimming cost V 4 bases and J 7 bases, with 13 bases left between them. CDR3 length: 13 amino acids. Germline lookup yields CDR1 SGHAT and CDR2 FQNNGV. The CDR3 DNA reads TGTGCCAGCAGCTCAGACAGGATGAGTGGCTACACCTTC. It is translated as CASSSDRMSGYTF.

The table lists this clone with a few counts. This chain connects TRBV6-6 to TRBJ1-1; a possible D gene is TRBD1 (5 bases). V dropped 0 bases and J dropped 10 bases, with 9 bases sitting between them. Germline CDR1 reads MNHNY; CDR2 reads SVGAGI (reference sequence). This CDR3 is 12 amino acids long. The CDR3 region is CASSYSTQGAFF. As DNA, the CDR3 is TGTGCCAGCAGTTACTCGACCCAGGGAGCTTTCTTT.

In its sample, this clone was seen a few times. The chain is built from TRBV7-2 and TRBJ2-7; 9 bases are a match to TRBD1. With 5 bases clipped from V and 5 bases from J, the junction kept 7 bases outside the gene matches. The CDR3 totals 14 residues. Looked up from germline, CDR1 is SGHTA and CDR2 is FQGNSA. This CDR3 reads CASSIWTGDNEQYF. DNA for the CDR3: TGTGCCAGCAGCATCTGGACAGGGGACAACGAGCAGTACTTC.

This clone came up a few times. The chain is built from TRBV27 and TRBJ1-6; TRBD1 might be the D (6 bases). The V gene's germline CDR1 is MNHEY and CDR2 SMNVEV (reference sequence). The CDR3 is 18 amino acids. The V end was cut by 4 bases, the J end by 7 bases, with 23 bases between. CDR3 sequence reads: CASSSHFLVGQGNSPLHF. CDR3 sequence (DNA): TGTGCCAGCAGTTCCCATTTTCTCGTCGGGCAGGGGAATTCACCCCTCCACTTT.

This clone was detected only a few times. DNA of the CDR3: TGTGCCAGCAGTGAGGGACTAGCGGGTGAGCAGTTCTTC. This codes for CASSEGLAGEQFF. The chain carries TRBV6-1 and TRBJ2-1; 12 nucleotides agree with TRBD2. The trim removed 3 bases at V and 9 bases at J, leaving 0 bases unmatched. Per the germline V gene, CDR1 is MNHNS and CDR2 is SASEGT. The CDR3 contains 13 residues.

This clone was found a few times. The rearrangement uses TRBV4-3 and TRBJ2-3; no clear D gene. Germline loops: CDR1 LGHNA, CDR2 YSLEER. CDR3 length: 15 residues. The V gene lost 0 bases and the J gene lost 2 bases, with 9 bases spanning the gap. The CDR3: CASSQDRYYTDTQYF. CDR3 coding DNA: TGCGCCAGCAGCCAAGACAGGTATTACACAGATACGCAGTATTTT.

The chain combines TRBV6-1 with TRBJ1-5; D remains ambiguous. CDR1 is MNHNS, CDR2 SASEGT, per germline. The V end was cut by 4 bases, the J end by 4 bases, with 14 bases between. The CDR3 loop spans 15 amino acids. CDR3: CASSVSGSGNQPQHF. The DNA for the CDR3 is TGTGCCAGCAGTGTTTCCGGGAGTGGAAATCAGCCCCAGCATTTT.

The chain employs TRBV5-4 and TRBJ2-5, with D perhaps matching TRBD1 (6 bases). The tail of the sequence fits TRBJ2-7 better, so the J call may be wrong. Germline loops: CDR1 SGHNT, CDR2 YYREEE (reference sequence). The CDR3 is 12 amino acids. CDR3 bases: TGTGCCAGCAGCTCCCACAGGGACGAGCAGTACTTC. As protein: CASSSHRDEQYF.

This clone was observed a handful of times. This chain connects TRBV5-6 to TRBJ2-7; TRBD1 aligns across 7 bases. Germline CDR1 SGHDT, CDR2 YYEEEE. CDR3 length: 13 amino acids. Germline trimming cut 5 bases from V and 4 bases from J; bases unmatched to any gene: 6. The CDR3 sequence is CASSSGTVYEQYF. In nucleotides, the CDR3 is TGTGCCAGCAGTTCCGGGACAGTTTACGAGCAGTACTTC.

The rearrangement uses TRBV29-1 and TRBJ2-1; 7 bases are shared with TRBD2. The germline CDR1 and CDR2 sequences are SQVTM and ANQGSEA. The CDR3 length is 13 residues. V was pared by 6 bases and J by 8 bases, with 10 bases of the junction left unmatched. CDR3 in DNA: TGCAGCGTAGCCTCCGGACTAGTCCATGAGCAGTTCTTC. Its protein product is CSVASGLVHEQFF.

This clone occurred a few times. This sequence joins TRBV5-1 and TRBJ1-1; 7 bases align to TRBD1. The J segment lost 9 bases and the V segment lost 4 bases, leaving 9 bases of the junction unmatched. This CDR3 is built from 13 residues. Germline V gene sequence: CDR1 SGHRS, CDR2 YFSETQ. The CDR3 coding sequence is TGCGCCAGCAGCACCCCCGAACAGGGGCAAGCTTTCTTT. It specifies CASSTPEQGQAFF.

This clone was observed a handful of times. This chain connects TRBV19 to TRBJ2-1; possible D gene TRBD2, 6 bases. The CDR3 is 14 residues long. Per the germline V gene, CDR1 is LNHDA and CDR2 is SQIVND (reference sequence). V was cut by 7 bases and J by 2 bases, with 12 bases left in between. CDR3 in amino acids: CASNPGETYNEQFF. CDR3 coding DNA: TGTGCCAGTAATCCGGGGGAGACCTACAATGAGCAGTTCTTC.

This clone was counted ten times or more. The chain uses TRBV10-3 and TRBJ2-5, with a weak D call TRBD2 (5 bases). Trimming stripped 2 bases from V and 1 base from J, with 5 bases between. The CDR3 length is 13 residues. Germline V lookup: CDR1 ENHRY, CDR2 SYGVKD. The chain's CDR3 is CAISEAGQETQYF. The CDR3 nucleotides read TGTGCCATCAGTGAGGCGGGCCAAGAGACCCAGTACTTC.

The chain's CDR3 is CASRGQGVGEQFF. The CDR3 nucleotides are TGTGCCAGCAGGGGCCAGGGGGTAGGTGAGCAGTTCTTC. V and J are TRBV27 and TRBJ2-1; 7 nucleotides align to TRBD1. Losses at the gene ends were 6 bases for V and 9 bases for J; bases not matched to a gene: 8. The length of the CDR3 is 13 residues. Germline CDR1 and CDR2: MNHEY and SMNVEV (reference sequence).

This chain connects TRBV18 to TRBJ2-3; 11 bases agree with TRBD2. Germline values: CDR1 KGHSH, CDR2 LQKENI. Trimming removed 4 bases from V and 2 bases from J; junction bases left unmatched: 5. The CDR3 spans 16 residues. CDR3 bases: TGTGCCAGCTCACGGGGACTAGCGGCTTCCACAGATACGCAGTATTTT. Translating it yields CASSRGLAASTDTQYF.